Detailed here is one TCR beta chain. Its antigen is unidentified. TCRdb reprocessed the 5' RACE reads, with one entry per CDR3 protein and no DNA. The sample has about 550,000 distinct CDR3 sequences. These data come from a study of T cells expressing NK-cell markers. As for the study in general: One of eight sequenced donors was HCMV-seronegative; the other seven were seropositive.

Germline CDR1 reads MNHEY; CDR2 reads SMNVEV (reference sequence). This CDR3 has 15 amino acids. Study outcomes and limitations: One observes that, in a few donors, these clonotypes were also the leading ones within the CD3+CD56-NKG2C+ fraction.

The receptor was isolated from a man aged 18 to 30 in good health. Sequencing input: blood T cells: a sorted CD56 or NKG2C T cell subset, CD4+ or CD8+ T cells, or bulk PBMC T cells (not recorded which). This rearrangement joins TRBV27 to TRBJ1-5; as DNA is missing, the TRBD1 call by TCRdb cannot be tested. The chain's CDR3 is CASSPGTGGLIVEHF.